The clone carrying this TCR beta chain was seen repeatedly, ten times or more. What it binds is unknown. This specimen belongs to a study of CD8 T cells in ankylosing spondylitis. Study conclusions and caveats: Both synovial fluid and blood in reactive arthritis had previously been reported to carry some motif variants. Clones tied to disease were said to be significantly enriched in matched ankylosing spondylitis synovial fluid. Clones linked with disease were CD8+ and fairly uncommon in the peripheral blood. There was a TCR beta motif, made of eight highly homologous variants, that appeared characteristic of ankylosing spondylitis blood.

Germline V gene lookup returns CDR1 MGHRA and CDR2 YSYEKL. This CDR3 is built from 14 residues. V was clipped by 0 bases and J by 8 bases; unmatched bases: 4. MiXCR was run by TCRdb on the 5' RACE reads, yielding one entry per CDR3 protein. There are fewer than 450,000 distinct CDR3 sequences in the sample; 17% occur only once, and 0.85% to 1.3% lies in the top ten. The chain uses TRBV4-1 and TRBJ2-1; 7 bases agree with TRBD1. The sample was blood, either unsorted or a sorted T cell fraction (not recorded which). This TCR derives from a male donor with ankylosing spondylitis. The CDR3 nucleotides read TGCGCCAGCAGCCAAGATCGCGGACAGGATGAGCAGTTCTTC. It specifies CASSQDRGQDEQFF.